Listed below are T cell receptor beta chains from one sample, sequenced in a study of blood T cell repertoires in COVID-19. Libraries were prepared by immunoSEQ multiplex PCR; TCRdb keeps only in-frame clonotypes and omits some of them. The sample yields 120,000 or so clones, over 75% seen once. Sequencing used peripheral blood. The receptor source for this set is a man in his fifties or sixties with acute or convalescent COVID-19. The CDR3 runs from the conserved cysteine through the conserved F or W. A D gene is named only where the DNA matches it firmly. Rows may omit the clone size; those that give it use once, few, many or a size class.

d_call: TRBD1
j_call: TRBJ1-2
cdr3_length: 14
clone_size: .
v_call: TRBV7-7
cdr3_nt: TGTGCCAGCAGCCCCTGGGACAGGGGGACTGGCTACACCTTC
cdr3_aa: CASSPWDRGTGYTF

d_call: TRBD1
j_call: TRBJ2-7
cdr3_length: 13
clone_size: .
v_call: TRBV6-5
cdr3_nt: TGTGCCAGCACGAGGGACAGGGGATACGAGCAGTACTTC
cdr3_aa: CASTRDRGYEQYF

d_call: TRBD2
j_call: TRBJ2-3
cdr3_length: 18
clone_size: .
v_call: TRBV7-9
cdr3_nt: TGTGCCAGCAGCTTAGTGGCTAGCGGGATTAGAGCCGGAGATACGCAGTATTTT
cdr3_aa: CASSLVASGIRAGDTQYF

d_call: .
j_call: TRBJ1-5
cdr3_length: 13
clone_size: .
v_call: TRBV24-1
cdr3_nt: TGTGCCACCAGTGACCAGGGGTTGCAGCCCCAGCATTTT
cdr3_aa: CATSDQGLQPQHF

d_call: .
j_call: TRBJ1-1
cdr3_length: 13
clone_size: once
v_call: TRBV30
cdr3_nt: TGTGCCTGGAGTCGGGGGGCGCGCACTGAAGCTTTCTTT
cdr3_aa: CAWSRGARTEAFF

d_call: TRBD2
j_call: TRBJ2-3
cdr3_length: 20
clone_size: .
v_call: TRBV9
cdr3_nt: TGTGCCAGCAGCCCCGCCCCCCGGACTAGCGGAGTAACAAGGGCAGATACGCAGTATTTT
cdr3_aa: CASSPAPRTSGVTRADTQYF

d_call: TRBD1
j_call: TRBJ2-7
cdr3_length: 18
clone_size: .
v_call: TRBV10-3
cdr3_nt: TGTGCCATCAGTGTTCGGTACAGGGGGGCCTATAGCTCCTACGAGCAGTACTTC
cdr3_aa: CAISVRYRGAYSSYEQYF

d_call: TRBD1
j_call: TRBJ1-2
cdr3_length: 13
clone_size: once
v_call: TRBV6-2/TRBV6-3
cdr3_nt: TGTGCCAGCAGTTTGGACAGGAGCTATGGCTACACCTTC
cdr3_aa: CASSLDRSYGYTF

d_call: TRBD1
j_call: TRBJ2-7
cdr3_length: 16
clone_size: .
v_call: TRBV19
cdr3_nt: TGTGCCAGTAGTTTCAGTCCGGGACAGGCATCCTACGAGCAGTACTTC
cdr3_aa: CASSFSPGQASYEQYF

d_call: TRBD1
j_call: TRBJ2-1
cdr3_length: 19
clone_size: .
v_call: TRBV6-2/TRBV6-3
cdr3_nt: TGTGCCAGCAGCCTCCCGGGGACAGGGTCCCTTAGCTCCTACAATGAGCAGTTCTTC
cdr3_aa: CASSLPGTGSLSSYNEQFF

d_call: TRBD2
j_call: TRBJ2-2
cdr3_length: 18
clone_size: .
v_call: TRBV6-6
cdr3_nt: TGTGCCAGCAGTCGGAATAACGGACTAGCGGGAAACACCGGGGAGCTGTTTTTT
cdr3_aa: CASSRNNGLAGNTGELFF

d_call: .
j_call: TRBJ2-3
cdr3_length: 11
clone_size: .
v_call: TRBV11-3
cdr3_nt: TGTGCCAGCAGCCCCGGGATTGCGCAGTATTTT
cdr3_aa: CASSPGIAQYF

d_call: TRBD1
j_call: TRBJ2-7
cdr3_length: 15
clone_size: once
v_call: TRBV7-2
cdr3_nt: TGTGCCAGCAGCATAAACAGGGGGCCCTCGGGGGAGCAGTACTTC
cdr3_aa: CASSINRGPSGEQYF

d_call: .
j_call: TRBJ1-6
cdr3_length: 14
clone_size: .
v_call: TRBV7-9
cdr3_nt: TGTGCCAGCAGCCCGGGACAATATAATTCACCCCTCCACTTT
cdr3_aa: CASSPGQYNSPLHF

d_call: TRBD1
j_call: TRBJ1-1
cdr3_length: 13
clone_size: .
v_call: TRBV11-2
cdr3_nt: TGTGCCAGCAGCTTAGGGGACAGTTATGAAGCTTTCTTT
cdr3_aa: CASSLGDSYEAFF

d_call: .
j_call: TRBJ1-1
cdr3_length: 15
clone_size: .
v_call: TRBV27
cdr3_nt: TGTGCCAGCAGTTTTCAGGTTGGGGGCAAGACTGAAGCTTTCTTT
cdr3_aa: CASSFQVGGKTEAFF

d_call: .
j_call: TRBJ2-1
cdr3_length: 12
clone_size: .
v_call: TRBV5-1
cdr3_nt: TGCGCCAGCAGCTTGACTAGCAATGAGCAGTTCTTC
cdr3_aa: CASSLTSNEQFF

d_call: TRBD1
j_call: TRBJ1-2
cdr3_length: 13
clone_size: .
v_call: TRBV6-5
cdr3_nt: TGTGCCAGCAGCTTGGACAGGATCTATGGCTACACCTTC
cdr3_aa: CASSLDRIYGYTF

d_call: TRBD1
j_call: TRBJ2-7
cdr3_length: 13
clone_size: .
v_call: TRBV11-3
cdr3_nt: TGTGCCAGCTCCGGACAGGACCCCTACGAGCAGTACTTC
cdr3_aa: CASSGQDPYEQYF

d_call: TRBD2
j_call: TRBJ2-1
cdr3_length: 14
clone_size: .
v_call: TRBV27
cdr3_nt: TGTGCCAGCACTAGCGGGAAGGATTACAATGAGCAGTTCTTC
cdr3_aa: CASTSGKDYNEQFF

d_call: .
j_call: TRBJ1-2
cdr3_length: 14
clone_size: .
v_call: TRBV2
cdr3_nt: TGTGCCAGCAGTGAAGAACGAGGCGGCTATGGCTACACCTTC
cdr3_aa: CASSEERGGYGYTF

d_call: .
j_call: TRBJ2-1
cdr3_length: 14
clone_size: .
v_call: TRBV5-1
cdr3_nt: TGCGCCAGCAGGGCCAGCGAGTCCCGCAATGAGCAGTTCTTC
cdr3_aa: CASRASESRNEQFF

d_call: .
j_call: TRBJ2-3
cdr3_length: 15
clone_size: .
v_call: TRBV11-2
cdr3_nt: TGTGCCAGCTCAAAATCCGGGACTCGGTCAGATACGCAGTATTTT
cdr3_aa: CASSKSGTRSDTQYF

d_call: .
j_call: TRBJ1-1
cdr3_length: 16
clone_size: .
v_call: TRBV12-5
cdr3_nt: TGTGCTAGTGGTTTGGTATTAGCAGCGGCGGGCACTGAAGCTTTCTTT
cdr3_aa: CASGLVLAAAGTEAFF